This T cell receptor (beta chain) is drawn from a study of blood T cell repertoires in COVID-19. The authors' processing: Amplification of reference gene primers was used by the study to estimate nucleated cell counts. The data were produced by immunoSEQ multiplex PCR, yet TCRdb's version contains in-frame clones alone and is incomplete. For V, J and clone size, that table is used; D and trimming come from the DNA. The table shows under 80,000 clones, with roughly 92% occurring only once. The material sequenced was peripheral blood. The receptor's source is a human donor in a cohort sampled during active COVID-19.

CDR3 protein: CASKGRGLADTQYF. The CDR3 DNA is TGTGCCAGCAAGGGGAGGGGGTTGGCAGATACGCAGTATTTT. The rearrangement uses TRBV7-2 and TRBJ2-3; a possible D gene is TRBD2 (7 bases). In germline, CDR1 is SGHTA, CDR2 FQGNSA. V shed 7 bases and J shed 4 bases, with 15 bases lying between them. CDR3 length: 14 amino acids.